The rows below give T cell receptor beta chains drawn from one sample of a study of Ad26.COV2.S vaccination and SARS-CoV-2 variants. Libraries were prepared by immunoSEQ multiplex PCR; TCRdb keeps only in-frame clonotypes and omits some of them. Here the sample spans roughly 420,000 clones, 89% being singletons. The sample consisted of peripheral blood, taken in a trial of Ad26.COV2.S vaccine versus placebo. Source of these receptors: a person between 18 and 65 years old who received the Ad26.COV2.S COVID-19 vaccine or a placebo. Each CDR3 is given with its conserved first and last residue. The D gene is left open where the match is weak. Size is omitted from some rows. Given values are once, few, many or a class for expanded clones.

V: TRBV5-1
size: NA
J: TRBJ2-4
D: TRBD2
DNA: TGCGCCAGCAGCATCTCCACTAGCGGGAGGGCCAAAAACATTCAGTACTTC
CDR3: CASSISTSGRAKNIQYF

V: TRBV7-2
size: few
J: TRBJ1-1
D: NA
DNA: TGTGCCAGCAGCCAAGAGACAGTGAACACTGAAGCTTTCTTT
CDR3: CASSQETVNTEAFF

V: TRBV4-2
size: NA
J: TRBJ1-4
D: TRBD1
DNA: TGTGCCAGCAGCCAAGACCCGACAGGGGTATTGGGGGGGGCTAATGAAAAACTGTTTTTT
CDR3: CASSQDPTGVLGGANEKLFF

V: TRBV6-6
size: NA
J: TRBJ2-7
D: NA
DNA: TGTGCCAGCAGTTCAACCCTAGGCGGGGCGATCGGGCAGTACTTC
CDR3: CASSSTLGGAIGQYF

V: TRBV7-6
size: NA
J: TRBJ1-1
D: NA
DNA: TGTGCCAGCAGCTTAGTCAGGAAGGCTGAAGCTTTCTTT
CDR3: CASSLVRKAEAFF

V: TRBV29-1
size: NA
J: TRBJ2-1
D: TRBD1
DNA: TGCAGCGTTGTCGGGACAGATAATTGGTTGGGGTTCTTC
CDR3: CSVVGTDNWLGFF

V: TRBV12-5
size: NA
J: TRBJ1-1
D: NA
DNA: TGTGCTAGTGGTTTTCTGGGGGGGGACACTGAAGCTTTCTTT
CDR3: CASGFLGGDTEAFF

V: TRBV13
size: once
J: TRBJ1-2
D: NA
DNA: TGTGCCAGCAGCTTAGGGCAGGTGTATGGCTACACCTTC
CDR3: CASSLGQVYGYTF

V: TRBV30
size: NA
J: TRBJ2-1
D: NA
DNA: TGTGCCTGGAGTCCCTCCATCAATGAGCAGTTCTTC
CDR3: CAWSPSINEQFF

V: TRBV4-3
size: NA
J: TRBJ1-1
D: TRBD1
DNA: TGCGCCAGCAGCCATATGACAGGGGTCACTGAAGCTTTCTTT
CDR3: CASSHMTGVTEAFF

V: TRBV5-5
size: NA
J: TRBJ2-3
D: NA
DNA: TGTGCCAGCAGCTATCGGGACTCGCAGTATTTT
CDR3: CASSYRDSQYF

V: TRBV5-4
size: NA
J: TRBJ2-2
D: NA
DNA: TGTGCCAGCAGCTTGGAAGGGATATACACCGGGGAGCTGTTTTTT
CDR3: CASSLEGIYTGELFF

V: TRBV7-3
size: NA
J: TRBJ2-1
D: TRBD2
DNA: TGTGCCAGCAGCGACAGACTAGCGGGGACCAATGAGCAGTTCTTC
CDR3: CASSDRLAGTNEQFF

V: TRBV4-3
size: NA
J: TRBJ1-2
D: NA
DNA: TGCGCCAGCAGCCAAGAATGGATTAACTATGGCTACACCTTC
CDR3: CASSQEWINYGYTF

V: TRBV30
size: NA
J: TRBJ2-7
D: NA
DNA: TGTGCCTGGAGTGTAACGCCCGGGGGCTACGAGCAGTACTTC
CDR3: CAWSVTPGGYEQYF

V: TRBV7-8
size: NA
J: TRBJ1-6
D: NA
DNA: TGTGCCAGCAGCTTAAGGACAGCCGTGAATTCACCCCTCCACTTT
CDR3: CASSLRTAVNSPLHF

V: TRBV19
size: NA
J: TRBJ1-2
D: NA
DNA: TGTGCCAGTAGTACATTCCGGACAGACCGCATAGGCTACACCTTC
CDR3: CASSTFRTDRIGYTF

V: TRBV27
size: NA
J: TRBJ2-1
D: TRBD2
DNA: TGTGCCAGCGGACTAGCGGGAGCCCCCAATGAGCAGTTCTTC
CDR3: CASGLAGAPNEQFF

V: TRBV27
size: NA
J: TRBJ2-3
D: TRBD2
DNA: TGTGCCAGCAGTTTAATGCGGGAGGGCCTCCCGCAGTATTTT
CDR3: CASSLMREGLPQYF

V: TRBV12-3/TRBV12-4
size: NA
J: TRBJ2-1
D: NA
DNA: TGTGCCAGCAGGAGAGGGTCCTACAATGAGCAGTTCTTC
CDR3: CASRRGSYNEQFF

V: TRBV6-5
size: NA
J: TRBJ2-7
D: TRBD1
DNA: TGTGCCAGCAGTTACACCCGGGACAGGGTGGCAGAGCAGTACTTC
CDR3: CASSYTRDRVAEQYF

V: TRBV5-8
size: NA
J: TRBJ1-2
D: NA
DNA: TGTGCCAGCAACCCGAGGGCTGACCCGAGGGGCTATGGCTACACCTTC
CDR3: CASNPRADPRGYGYTF

V: TRBV24-1
size: NA
J: TRBJ2-3
D: NA
DNA: TGTGCCACCAGTGATTACGAGGGAGCCGCAGATACGCAGTATTTT
CDR3: CATSDYEGAADTQYF

V: TRBV9
size: NA
J: TRBJ2-3
D: NA
DNA: TGTGCCAGCTCCCTACGGGGATCGAGCACAGATACGCAGTATTTT
CDR3: CASSLRGSSTDTQYF

V: TRBV4-3
size: NA
J: TRBJ2-3
D: NA
DNA: TGCGCCAGCAGCCAAGGGGCGGCGGGGAATGCAGATACGCAGTATTTT
CDR3: CASSQGAAGNADTQYF

V: TRBV5-6
size: few
J: TRBJ1-3
D: TRBD1
DNA: TGTGCCAGCAGCCCGACAGGGTCTGGAAACACCATATATTTT
CDR3: CASSPTGSGNTIYF

V: TRBV4-3
size: NA
J: TRBJ2-2
D: NA
DNA: TGCGCCAGCAGTTCGATAGAGGGAGGCCTGAACACCGGGGAGCTGTTTTTT
CDR3: CASSSIEGGLNTGELFF

V: TRBV7-2
size: NA
J: TRBJ1-3
D: NA
DNA: TGTGCCAGCAGCTTTTCCGGGACGGTTCTCTCTGGAAACACCATATATTTT
CDR3: CASSFSGTVLSGNTIYF

V: TRBV7-9
size: NA
J: TRBJ1-2
D: NA
DNA: TGTGCCAGCAGCCAGGATGAGCGTGGCTACACCTTC
CDR3: CASSQDERGYTF

V: TRBV7-2
size: NA
J: TRBJ2-7
D: NA
DNA: TGTGCCAGCAGCTTAGTACGAGTTTACGAGCAGTACTTC
CDR3: CASSLVRVYEQYF

V: TRBV5-1
size: NA
J: TRBJ1-4
D: NA
DNA: TGCGCCAGCAGCCTCGCAGAGGATGAAAAACTGTTTTTT
CDR3: CASSLAEDEKLFF

V: TRBV21-1
size: NA
J: TRBJ1-2
D: NA
DNA: TGTGCCAGCCCCGACATCGGCAGCAAGTTTAACTATGGCTACACCTTC
CDR3: CASPDIGSKFNYGYTF

V: TRBV9
size: NA
J: TRBJ2-2
D: TRBD2
DNA: TGTGCCAGCAGCGTGACTTACGAACCGGGAGGATGGGGCGGGGAGCTGTTTTTT
CDR3: CASSVTYEPGGWGGELFF

V: TRBV4-2
size: NA
J: TRBJ2-6
D: NA
DNA: TGTGCCAGCAGCCAAGTTGGGGGTTCTGGGGCCAACGTCCTGACTTTC
CDR3: CASSQVGGSGANVLTF

V: TRBV2
size: NA
J: TRBJ1-1
D: TRBD1
DNA: TGTGCCAGCATGTTGGGACAGGGCAACACTGAAGCTTTCTTT
CDR3: CASMLGQGNTEAFF

V: TRBV7-3
size: few
J: TRBJ1-6
D: NA
DNA: TGTGCCAGCAGCTTAGTGAATGATTCACCCCTCCACTTT
CDR3: CASSLVNDSPLHF

V: TRBV27
size: NA
J: TRBJ1-1
D: NA
DNA: TGTGCCAGCAGTCCATCCACAGGGGAAGCTTTCTTT
CDR3: CASSPSTGEAFF

V: TRBV4-3
size: NA
J: TRBJ1-1
D: TRBD1
DNA: TGCGCCAGCAGCCCGGACAGGGGGGGGCCCGTCTACATGAACACTGAAGCTTTCTTT
CDR3: CASSPDRGGPVYMNTEAFF

V: TRBV27
size: NA
J: TRBJ2-3
D: TRBD1
DNA: TGTGCCAGCAGTTTTTTCCAGGGGGTGGTGGGCACAGATACGCAGTATTTT
CDR3: CASSFFQGVVGTDTQYF

V: TRBV5-1
size: NA
J: TRBJ2-3
D: NA
DNA: TGCGCCAGCAGTGACCCGGGAGATACGCAGTATTTT
CDR3: CASSDPGDTQYF

V: TRBV2
size: NA
J: TRBJ1-5
D: NA
DNA: TGTGCCAGCGTCCCGGGGGCCAATCAGCCCCAGCATTTT
CDR3: CASVPGANQPQHF

V: TRBV28
size: NA
J: TRBJ2-7
D: NA
DNA: TGTGCCAGCAGTTTATATGGGGGCTTGTCCTACGAGCAGTACTTC
CDR3: CASSLYGGLSYEQYF

V: TRBV27
size: NA
J: TRBJ1-1
D: NA
DNA: TGTGCCAGCAGTTTAAGGTCAGGGAACACTGAAGCTTTCTTT
CDR3: CASSLRSGNTEAFF

V: TRBV3-1/TRBV3-2
size: NA
J: TRBJ2-5
D: NA
DNA: TGTGCCGGAGTTGCTGCCCTGGCCCTGGAGTCGGCGTCCCCCCCGGAGACCCAGTACTTC
CDR3: CAGVAALALESASPPETQYF

V: TRBV18
size: NA
J: TRBJ2-2
D: TRBD1
DNA: TGTGCCAGCTCCCAAGGACAGGGGAACACCGGGGAGCTGTTTTTT
CDR3: CASSQGQGNTGELFF

V: TRBV24-1
size: NA
J: TRBJ2-2
D: TRBD1
DNA: TGTGCCACCAGTGATAGCTTATGGACAGGGAACACCGGGGAGCTGTTTTTT
CDR3: CATSDSLWTGNTGELFF

V: TRBV27
size: NA
J: TRBJ2-3
D: NA
DNA: TGTGCCAGCAGTTTGAGGGGAGGAGATACGCAGTATTTT
CDR3: CASSLRGGDTQYF

V: TRBV19
size: NA
J: TRBJ1-2
D: NA
DNA: TGTGCCAGTACCGATCCAGGGGCAAGCTATGGCTACACCTTC
CDR3: CASTDPGASYGYTF

V: TRBV14
size: NA
J: TRBJ2-3
D: TRBD2
DNA: TGTGCCAGCAGCCAAGATTTGGGACTAGCGGGGGGTCCCAAGTACGCGCAGTATTTT
CDR3: CASSQDLGLAGGPKYAQYF

V: TRBV7-3
size: NA
J: TRBJ2-2
D: NA
DNA: TGTGCCAGCAGCCCTAACACCGGGGAGCTGTTTTTT
CDR3: CASSPNTGELFF

V: TRBV18
size: NA
J: TRBJ2-7
D: NA
DNA: TGTGCCAGCTCACCAACAGGAGCTTACTACGAGCAGTACTTC
CDR3: CASSPTGAYYEQYF

V: TRBV9
size: once
J: TRBJ2-7
D: NA
DNA: TGTGCCAGCAGCCCCTGGTCCACAGGCTCTTTCTACGAGCAGTACTTC
CDR3: CASSPWSTGSFYEQYF

V: TRBV7-2
size: NA
J: TRBJ2-3
D: TRBD1
DNA: TGTGCCAGCAGCTCCGAACAGGGGGTCACGCAGTATTTT
CDR3: CASSSEQGVTQYF

V: TRBV6-5
size: NA
J: TRBJ2-7
D: NA
DNA: TGTGCCAGCAGTTACTCGAGCCGGGGGGCGTTGGGGCAGTACTTC
CDR3: CASSYSSRGALGQYF